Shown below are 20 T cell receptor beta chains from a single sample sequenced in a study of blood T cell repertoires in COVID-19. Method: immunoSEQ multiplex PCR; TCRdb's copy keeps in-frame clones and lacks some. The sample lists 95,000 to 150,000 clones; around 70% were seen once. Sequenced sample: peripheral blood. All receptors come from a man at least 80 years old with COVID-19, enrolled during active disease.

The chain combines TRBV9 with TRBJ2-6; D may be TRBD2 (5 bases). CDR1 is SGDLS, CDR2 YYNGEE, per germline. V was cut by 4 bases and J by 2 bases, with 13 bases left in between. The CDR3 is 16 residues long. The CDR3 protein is CASSPLREPGANVLTF. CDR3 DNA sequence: TGTGCCAGCAGCCCCTTAAGGGAGCCTGGGGCCAACGTCCTGACTTTC.

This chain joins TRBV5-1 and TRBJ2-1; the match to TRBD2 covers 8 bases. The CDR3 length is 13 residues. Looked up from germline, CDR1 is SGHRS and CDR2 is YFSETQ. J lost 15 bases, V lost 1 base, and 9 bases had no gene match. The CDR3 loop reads CASSLSAGRGGFF. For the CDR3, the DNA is TGCGCCAGCAGCTTGAGCGCCGGGAGGGGGGGGTTCTTC.

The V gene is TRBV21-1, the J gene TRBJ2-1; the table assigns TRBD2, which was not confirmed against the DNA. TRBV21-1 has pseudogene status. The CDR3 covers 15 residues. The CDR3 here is CASSNPLRVYNEQFF. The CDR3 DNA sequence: TGTGCCAGCAGCAATCCCCTGCGGGTTTACAATGAGCAGTTCTTC.

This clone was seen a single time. The CDR3 nucleotides are TGTGCCAGCAGTCCGACTAGCGCCTACAATGAGCAGTTCTTC. It codes for CASSPTSAYNEQFF. This rearrangement joins TRBV6-2 or TRBV6-3 to TRBJ2-1, with TRBD2 matching 8 bases. Germline loops: CDR1 MNHEY, CDR2 SVGEGT. V gave up 5 bases and J gave up 2 bases; unmatched junction bases: 2. The CDR3 length is 14 residues.

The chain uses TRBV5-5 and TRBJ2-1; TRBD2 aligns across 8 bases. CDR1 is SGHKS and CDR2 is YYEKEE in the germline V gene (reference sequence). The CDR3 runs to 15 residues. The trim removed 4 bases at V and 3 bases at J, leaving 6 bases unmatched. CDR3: CASSADRGGYNEQFF. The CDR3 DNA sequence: TGTGCCAGCAGCGCGGACCGGGGGGGCTACAATGAGCAGTTCTTC.

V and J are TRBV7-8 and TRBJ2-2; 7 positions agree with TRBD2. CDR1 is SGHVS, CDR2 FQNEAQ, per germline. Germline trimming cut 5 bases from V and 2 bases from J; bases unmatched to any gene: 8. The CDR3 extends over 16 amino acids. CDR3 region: CASSQRLAVNTGELFF. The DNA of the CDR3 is TGTGCCAGCAGCCAACGACTAGCAGTAAACACCGGGGAGCTGTTTTTT.

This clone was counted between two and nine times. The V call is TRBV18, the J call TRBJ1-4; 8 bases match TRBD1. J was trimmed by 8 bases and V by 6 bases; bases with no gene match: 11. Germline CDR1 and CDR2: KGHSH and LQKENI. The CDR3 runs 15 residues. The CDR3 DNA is TGTGCCAGCTCTAGCTGGACAGGGACGGGGGAAAAACTGTTTTTT. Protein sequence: CASSSWTGTGEKLFF.

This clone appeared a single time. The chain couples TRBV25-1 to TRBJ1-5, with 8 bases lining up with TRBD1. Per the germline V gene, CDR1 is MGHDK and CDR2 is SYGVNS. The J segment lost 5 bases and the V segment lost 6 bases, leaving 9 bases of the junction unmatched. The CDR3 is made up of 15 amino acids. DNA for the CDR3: TGTGCCAGCAGCACAGGGGGGTCGGGCGATCAGCCCCAGCATTTT. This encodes CASSTGGSGDQPQHF.

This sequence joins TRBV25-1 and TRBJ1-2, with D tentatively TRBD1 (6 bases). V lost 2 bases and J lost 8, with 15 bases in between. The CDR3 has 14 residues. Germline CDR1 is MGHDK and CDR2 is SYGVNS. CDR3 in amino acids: CASSEHQGLGGYTF. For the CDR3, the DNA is TGTGCCAGCAGTGAACATCAGGGGCTTGGGGGCTACACCTTC.

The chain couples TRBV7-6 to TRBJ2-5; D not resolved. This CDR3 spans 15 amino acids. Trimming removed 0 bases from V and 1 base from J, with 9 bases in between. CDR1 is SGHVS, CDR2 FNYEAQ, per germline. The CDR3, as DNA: TGTGCCAGCAGCTTAGCGGTTGGAGTCCAAGAGACCCAGTACTTC. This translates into CASSLAVGVQETQYF. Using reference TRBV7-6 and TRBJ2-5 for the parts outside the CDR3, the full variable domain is GAGVSQSPRYKVTKRGQDVALRCDPISGHVSLYWYRQALGQGPEFLTYFNYEAQQDKSGLPNDRFSAERPEGSISTLTIQRTEQRDSAMYRCASSLAVGVQETQYFGPGTRLLVL.

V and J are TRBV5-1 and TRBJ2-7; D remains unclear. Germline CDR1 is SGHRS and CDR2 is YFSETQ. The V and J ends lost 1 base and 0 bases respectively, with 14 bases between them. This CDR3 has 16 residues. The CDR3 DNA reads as TGCGCCAGCAGCTTGTCCCAGCCACGGAGCTCCTACGAGCAGTACTTC. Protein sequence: CASSLSQPRSSYEQYF. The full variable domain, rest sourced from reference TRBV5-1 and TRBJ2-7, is KAGVTQTPRYLIKTRGQQVTLSCSPISGHRSVSWYQQTPGQGLQFLFEYFSETQRNKGNFPGRFSGRQFSNSRSEMNVSTLELGDSALYLCASSLSQPRSSYEQYFGPGTRLTVT.

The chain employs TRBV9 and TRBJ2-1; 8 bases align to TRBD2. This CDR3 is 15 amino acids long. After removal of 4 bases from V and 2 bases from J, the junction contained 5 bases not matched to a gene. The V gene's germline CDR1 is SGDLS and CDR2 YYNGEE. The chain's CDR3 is CASSPTSGAYNEQFF. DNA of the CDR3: TGTGCCAGCAGCCCAACTAGCGGCGCCTACAATGAGCAGTTCTTC.

This CDR3 is CASSKDLAGGGQETQYF. The CDR3 nucleotides are TGTGCCAGCAGCAAAGATCTAGCGGGAGGAGGGCAAGAGACCCAGTACTTC. The chain links TRBV21-1 to TRBJ2-5; the table names TRBD2, a call not compared with the DNA. TRBV21-1 is recorded as a pseudogene. The CDR3 spans 17 residues.

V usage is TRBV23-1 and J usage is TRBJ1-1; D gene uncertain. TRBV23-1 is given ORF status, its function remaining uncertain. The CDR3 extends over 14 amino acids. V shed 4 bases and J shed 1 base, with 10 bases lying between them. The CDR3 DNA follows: TGCGCCAGCAGTCTCACTAGGGAGAACACTGAAGCTTTCTTT. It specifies CASSLTRENTEAFF.

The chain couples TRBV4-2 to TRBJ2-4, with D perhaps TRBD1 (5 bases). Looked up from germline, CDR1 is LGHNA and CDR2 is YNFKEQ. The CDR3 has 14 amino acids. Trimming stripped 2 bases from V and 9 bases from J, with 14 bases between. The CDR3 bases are TGTGCCAGCAGCCAATCAGGGCAGGAGAGCATTCAGTACTTC. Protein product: CASSQSGQESIQYF.

The CDR3, as DNA: TGTGCCAGTAGTATAGGTCAGGCCCACAATCAGCCCCAGCATTTT. Protein sequence: CASSIGQAHNQPQHF. The chain recombines TRBV19 with TRBJ1-5; D unresolved. CDR3 length: 15 amino acids. The germline CDR1 and CDR2 sequences are LNHDA and SQIVND (reference sequence). Trimming took 1 base from V and 3 from J, leaving 10 bases between them. The whole variable domain, filled in from reference TRBV19 and TRBJ1-5, reads DGGITQSPKYLFRKEGQNVTLSCEQNLNHDAMYWYRQDPGQGLRLIYYSQIVNDFQKGDIAEGYSVSREKKESFPLTVTSAQKNPTAFYLCASSIGQAHNQPQHFGDGTRLSIL.

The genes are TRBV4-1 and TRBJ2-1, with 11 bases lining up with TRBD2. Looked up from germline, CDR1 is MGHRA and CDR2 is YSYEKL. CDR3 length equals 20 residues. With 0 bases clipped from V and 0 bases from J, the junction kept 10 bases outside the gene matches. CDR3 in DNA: TGCGCCAGCAGCCAAGAAAACCTAGCGGGAGGACGTTTCTCCTACAATGAGCAGTTCTTC. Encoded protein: CASSQENLAGGRFSYNEQFF.

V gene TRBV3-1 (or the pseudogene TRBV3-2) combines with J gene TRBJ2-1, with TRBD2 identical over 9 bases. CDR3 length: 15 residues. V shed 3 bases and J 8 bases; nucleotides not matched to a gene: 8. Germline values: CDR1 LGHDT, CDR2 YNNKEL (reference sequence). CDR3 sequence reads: CASSQGGRAVDEQFF. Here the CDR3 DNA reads TGTGCCAGCAGCCAGGGCGGGAGGGCCGTGGATGAGCAGTTCTTC.

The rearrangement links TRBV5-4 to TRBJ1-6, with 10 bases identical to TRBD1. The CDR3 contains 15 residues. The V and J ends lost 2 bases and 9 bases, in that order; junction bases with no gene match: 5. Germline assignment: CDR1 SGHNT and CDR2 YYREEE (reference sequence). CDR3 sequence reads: CASSLWTGGGSPLHF. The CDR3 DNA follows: TGTGCCAGCAGCTTATGGACAGGGGGAGGTTCACCCCTCCACTTT.

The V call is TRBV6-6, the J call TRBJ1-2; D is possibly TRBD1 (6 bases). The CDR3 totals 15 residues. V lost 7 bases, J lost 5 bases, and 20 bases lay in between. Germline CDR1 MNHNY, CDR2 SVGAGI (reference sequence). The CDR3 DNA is TGTGCCAGCACCGGAGCAGGGGACAACGGATATGGCTACACCTTC. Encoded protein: CASTGAGDNGYGYTF.